The entry below describes one T cell receptor (beta chain). Its antigen remains unknown. A much larger clonotype is one base distant, so this may be a read error. TCRdb analysed the PCR reads with MiXCR anew, one entry per CDR3 protein. The sample contains 460,000 or so distinct CDR3 sequences, less than 30% of which appear only once. The data were obtained in a study of molecular identifiers for immune sequencing clone quantification. A CD8+CD4-CCR7+CD45RA+ gate was used to sort naive CD8 T cells. Trimming stripped 1 base from V and 4 bases from J, with 11 bases between. This CDR3 is 15 amino acids long. In germline, CDR1 is LGHNA, CDR2 YSLEER. Overall study findings and caveats: Clones above 20 RNA copies held over 98% of effector molecules, under 1% in naive cells.

The sequenced material came from naive CD8+ T cells from blood, with Jurkat cell RNA spiked in. Sample subset: FACS-sorted CD8+CD4-CCR7+CD45RA+ naive T cells. The TCR originated in a human donor in good health. Some libraries in this study had Jurkat cell RNA spiked in. This chain links TRBV4-3 with TRBJ1-5; no firm D call. CDR3 DNA sequence: TGCGCCAGCAGCCAAGCCCGGGCGGTAAATCAGCCCCAGCATTTT. Protein sequence: CASSQARAVNQPQHF.